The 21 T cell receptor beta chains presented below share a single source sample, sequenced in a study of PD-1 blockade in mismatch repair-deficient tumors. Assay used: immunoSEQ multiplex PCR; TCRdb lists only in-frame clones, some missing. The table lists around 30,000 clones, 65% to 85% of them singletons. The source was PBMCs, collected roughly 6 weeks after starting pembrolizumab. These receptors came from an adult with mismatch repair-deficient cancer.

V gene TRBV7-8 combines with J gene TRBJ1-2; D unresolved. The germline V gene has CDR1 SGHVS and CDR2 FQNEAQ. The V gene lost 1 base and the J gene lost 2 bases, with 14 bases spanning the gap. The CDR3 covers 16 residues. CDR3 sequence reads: CASSLGFDSGNYGYTF. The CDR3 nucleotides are TGTGCCAGCAGCTTAGGCTTCGACTCGGGAAACTATGGCTACACCTTC.

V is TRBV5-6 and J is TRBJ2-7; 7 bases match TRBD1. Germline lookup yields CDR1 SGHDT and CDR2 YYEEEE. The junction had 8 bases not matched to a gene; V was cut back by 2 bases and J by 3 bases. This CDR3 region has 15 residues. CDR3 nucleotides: TGTGCCAGCAGCTTACCCGGGACAGCCATCTACGAGCAGTACTTC. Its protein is CASSLPGTAIYEQYF.

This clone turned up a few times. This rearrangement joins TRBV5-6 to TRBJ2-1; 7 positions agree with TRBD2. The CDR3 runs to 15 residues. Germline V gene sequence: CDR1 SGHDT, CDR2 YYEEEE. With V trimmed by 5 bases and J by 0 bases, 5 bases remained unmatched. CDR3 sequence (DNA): TGTGCCAGCAGAGTAGCGGGTCGCTCCTACAATGAGCAGTTCTTC. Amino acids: CASRVAGRSYNEQFF.

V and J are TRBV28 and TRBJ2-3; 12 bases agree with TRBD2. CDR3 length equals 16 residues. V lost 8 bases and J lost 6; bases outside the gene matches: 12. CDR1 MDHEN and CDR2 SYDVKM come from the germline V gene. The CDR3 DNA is TGTGCCAGCGGCCCTAGGACTAGCGGGGCCGAGGATACGCAGTATTTT. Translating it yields CASGPRTSGAEDTQYF. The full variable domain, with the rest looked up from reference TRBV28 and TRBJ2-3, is DVKVTQSSRYLVKRTGEKVFLECVQDMDHENMFWYRQDPGLGLRLIYFSYDVKMKEKGDIPEGYSVSREKKERFSLILESASTNQTSMYLCASGPRTSGAEDTQYFGPGTRLTVL.

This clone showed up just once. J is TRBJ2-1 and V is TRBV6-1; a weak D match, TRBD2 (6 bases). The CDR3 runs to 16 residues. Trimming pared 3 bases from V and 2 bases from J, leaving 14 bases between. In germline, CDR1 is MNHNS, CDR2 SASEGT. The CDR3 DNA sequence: TGTGCCAGCAGTGAGGAGGGTAGCTACCCCTACAATGAGCAGTTCTTC. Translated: CASSEEGSYPYNEQFF.

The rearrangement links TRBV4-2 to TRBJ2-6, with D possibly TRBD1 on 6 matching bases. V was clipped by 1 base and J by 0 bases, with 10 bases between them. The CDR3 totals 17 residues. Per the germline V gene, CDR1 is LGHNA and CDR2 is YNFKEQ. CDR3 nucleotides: TGTGCCAGCAGCCAAGCGCACAGGGCCTCTGGGGCCAACGTCCTGACTTTC. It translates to CASSQAHRASGANVLTF.

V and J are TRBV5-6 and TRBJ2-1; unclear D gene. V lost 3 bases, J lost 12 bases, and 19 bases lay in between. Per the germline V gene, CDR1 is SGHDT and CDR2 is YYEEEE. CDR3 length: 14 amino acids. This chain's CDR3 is CASSSYDRGSGQFF. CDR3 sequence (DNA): TGTGCCAGCAGCTCTTATGATCGAGGCTCCGGGCAGTTCTTC. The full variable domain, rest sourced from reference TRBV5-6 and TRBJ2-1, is DAGVTQSPTHLIKTRGQQVTLRCSPKSGHDTVSWYQQALGQGPQFIFQYYEEEERQRGNFPDRFSGHQFPNYSSELNVNALLLGDSALYLCASSSYDRGSGQFFGPGTRLTVL.

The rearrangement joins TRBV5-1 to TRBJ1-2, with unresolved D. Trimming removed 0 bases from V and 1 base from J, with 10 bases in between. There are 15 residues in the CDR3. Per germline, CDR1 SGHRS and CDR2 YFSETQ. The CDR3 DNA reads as TGCGCCAGCAGCTTGGGAGGGCTATTTAACTATGGCTACACCTTC. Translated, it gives CASSLGGLFNYGYTF.

The DNA of the CDR3 is TGTGCCAGCAGCCCAGCGGGAGGGCCTAGGACTACGCAGTATTTT. Its protein is CASSPAGGPRTTQYF. The chain joins TRBV7-3 to TRBJ2-3, with TRBD2 matching 10 bases. The CDR3 runs 15 residues. V dropped 5 bases and J dropped 8; count of bases not matched to a gene: 10. The germline CDR1 and CDR2 sequences are SGHTA and FQGTGA.

CDR3 DNA: TGTGCCAGCAGTTTATCGCTAGCGGCAATGGAGACCCAGTACTTC. Residues: CASSLSLAAMETQYF. The rearrangement uses TRBV27 and TRBJ2-5; TRBD2 matches 7 bases. The CDR3 has 15 amino acids. In germline, CDR1 is MNHEY, CDR2 SMNVEV (reference sequence). Losses at the gene ends were 0 bases for V and 5 bases for J; bases not matched to a gene: 6.

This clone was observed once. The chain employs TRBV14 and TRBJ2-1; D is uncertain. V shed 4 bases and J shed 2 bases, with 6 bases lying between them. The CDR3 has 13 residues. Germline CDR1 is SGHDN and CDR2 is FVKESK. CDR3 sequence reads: CASSLSPYNEQFF. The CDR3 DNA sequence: TGTGCCAGCAGCCTATCCCCCTACAATGAGCAGTTCTTC.

The CDR3 DNA is TGTGCCAGCAGCTTTGACAGGGGGCCTCTCTATGGCTACACCTTC. Its protein is CASSFDRGPLYGYTF. The chain recombines TRBV7-2 with TRBJ1-2; 10 nucleotides line up with TRBD1. The junction had 5 bases not matched to a gene; V was cut back by 3 bases and J by 4 bases. The germline V gene has CDR1 SGHTA and CDR2 FQGNSA. The CDR3 consists of 15 residues.

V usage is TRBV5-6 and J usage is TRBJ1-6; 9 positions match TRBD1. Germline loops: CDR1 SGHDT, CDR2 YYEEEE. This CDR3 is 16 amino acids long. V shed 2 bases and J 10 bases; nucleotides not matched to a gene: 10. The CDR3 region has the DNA TGTGCCAGCAGCTTAGGATGGGACAGGGTCGAATCACCCCTCCACTTT. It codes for CASSLGWDRVESPLHF.

The CDR3 protein is CAIRPGRGNAEAFF. The CDR3 DNA reads as TGTGCCATCAGGCCAGGACGGGGGAATGCTGAAGCTTTCTTT. The chain links TRBV10-3 to TRBJ1-1; the D gene is possibly TRBD1 (5 bases). This CDR3 has 14 amino acids. CDR1 and CDR2 (germline): ENHRY, SYGVKD. Trimming cost V 6 bases and J 6 bases, with 17 bases left between them.

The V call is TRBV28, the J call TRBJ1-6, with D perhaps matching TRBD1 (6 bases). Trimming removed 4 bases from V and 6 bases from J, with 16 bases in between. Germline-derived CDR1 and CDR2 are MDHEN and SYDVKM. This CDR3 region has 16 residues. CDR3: CASSYPGGLSNSPLHF. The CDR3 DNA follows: TGTGCCAGCAGTTACCCCGGGGGGCTAAGTAATTCACCCCTCCACTTT. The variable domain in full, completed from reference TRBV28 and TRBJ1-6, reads DVKVTQSSRYLVKRTGEKVFLECVQDMDHENMFWYRQDPGLGLRLIYFSYDVKMKEKGDIPEGYSVSREKKERFSLILESASTNQTSMYLCASSYPGGLSNSPLHFGNGTRLTVT.

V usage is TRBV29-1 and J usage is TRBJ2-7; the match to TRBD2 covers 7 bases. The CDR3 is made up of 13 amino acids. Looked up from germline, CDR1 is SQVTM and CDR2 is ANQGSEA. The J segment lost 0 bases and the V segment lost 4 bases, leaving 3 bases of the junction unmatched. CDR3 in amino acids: CSVGASGSYEQYF. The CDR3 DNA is TGCAGCGTTGGGGCTAGCGGCTCCTACGAGCAGTACTTC.

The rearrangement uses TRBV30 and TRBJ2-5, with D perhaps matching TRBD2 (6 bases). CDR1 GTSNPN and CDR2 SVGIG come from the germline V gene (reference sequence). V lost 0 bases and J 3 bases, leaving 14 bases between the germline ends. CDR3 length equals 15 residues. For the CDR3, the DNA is TGTGCCTGGAGTGTATTTGCGGGACTTAAAGAGACCCAGTACTTC. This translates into CAWSVFAGLKETQYF.

This CDR3 is CASSIVGQGRNEQFF. The CDR3 DNA reads as TGTGCCAGTAGTATAGTAGGGCAGGGTAGAAATGAGCAGTTCTTC. The V call is TRBV19, the J call TRBJ2-1; a weak D match, TRBD1 (5 bases). The V end was cut by 1 base, the J end by 7 bases, with 14 bases between. The CDR3 has 15 residues. Germline values: CDR1 LNHDA, CDR2 SQIVND (reference sequence).

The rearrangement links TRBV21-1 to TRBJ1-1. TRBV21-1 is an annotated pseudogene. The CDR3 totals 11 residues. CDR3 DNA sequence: TGTGCCAGCCGTAAGAACACTGAAGCTTTCTTT. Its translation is CASRKNTEAFF.

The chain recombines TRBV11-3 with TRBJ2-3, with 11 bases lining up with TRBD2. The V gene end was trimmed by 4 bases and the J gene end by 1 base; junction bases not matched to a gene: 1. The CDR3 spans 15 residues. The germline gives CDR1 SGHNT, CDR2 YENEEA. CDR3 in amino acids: CASSSLAGGTDTQYF. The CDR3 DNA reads TGTGCCAGCAGCTCACTAGCGGGAGGCACAGATACGCAGTATTTT.

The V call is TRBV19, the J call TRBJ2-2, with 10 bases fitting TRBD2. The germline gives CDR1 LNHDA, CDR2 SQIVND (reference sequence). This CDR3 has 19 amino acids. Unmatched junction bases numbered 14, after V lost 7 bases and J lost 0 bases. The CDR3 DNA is TGTGCCAGTACCCAAGGAGCTAGCGGGAGAAGGGCGAACACCGGGGAGCTGTTTTTT. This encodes CASTQGASGRRANTGELFF.